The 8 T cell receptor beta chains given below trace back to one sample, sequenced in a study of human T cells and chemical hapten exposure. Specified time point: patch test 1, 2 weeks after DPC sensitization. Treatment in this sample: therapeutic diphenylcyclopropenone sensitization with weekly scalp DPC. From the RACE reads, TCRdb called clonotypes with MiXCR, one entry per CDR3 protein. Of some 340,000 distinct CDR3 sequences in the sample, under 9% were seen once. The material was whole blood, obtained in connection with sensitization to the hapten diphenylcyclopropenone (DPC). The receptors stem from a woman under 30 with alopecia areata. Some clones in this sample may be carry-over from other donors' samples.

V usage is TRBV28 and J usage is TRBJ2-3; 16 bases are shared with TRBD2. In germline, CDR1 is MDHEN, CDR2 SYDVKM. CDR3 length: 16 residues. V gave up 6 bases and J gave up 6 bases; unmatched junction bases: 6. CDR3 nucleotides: TGTGCCAGCAGGCTGGGACTAGCGGGGGGGCTTGATACGCAGTATTTT. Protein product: CASRLGLAGGLDTQYF.

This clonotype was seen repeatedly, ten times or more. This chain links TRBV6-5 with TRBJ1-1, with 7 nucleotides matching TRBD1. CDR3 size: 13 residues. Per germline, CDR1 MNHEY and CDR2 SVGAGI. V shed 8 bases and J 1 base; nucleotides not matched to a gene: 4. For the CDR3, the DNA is TGTGCCAGCCGAAGGGGGCGGAACACTGAAGCTTTCTTT. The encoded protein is CASRRGRNTEAFF.

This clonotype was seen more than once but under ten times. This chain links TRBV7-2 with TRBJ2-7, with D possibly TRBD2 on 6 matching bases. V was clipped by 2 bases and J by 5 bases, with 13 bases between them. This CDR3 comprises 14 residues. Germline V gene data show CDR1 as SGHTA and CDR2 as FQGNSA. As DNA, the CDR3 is TGTGCCAGCAGCTTAAGGCAGGGAGGCGACGAGCAGTACTTC. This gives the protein CASSLRQGGDEQYF. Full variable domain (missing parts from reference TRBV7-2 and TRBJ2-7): GAGVSQSPSNKVTEKGKDVELRCDPISGHTALYWYRQSLGQGLEFLIYFQGNSAPDKSGLPSDRFSAERTGGSVSTLTIQRTQQEDSAVYLCASSLRQGGDEQYFGPGTRLTVT.

CDR3 sequence (DNA): TGTGCTAGTGGTTTGCTATCAGGGCTGCCCCAGCATTTT. Amino acid sequence: CASGLLSGLPQHF. This chain links TRBV12-5 with TRBJ1-5, with TRBD1 as a possible D gene (5 bases). The CDR3 covers 13 residues. V shed 2 bases and J shed 9 bases, with 11 bases lying between them. Germline lookup yields CDR1 LGHNT and CDR2 FRNRAP.

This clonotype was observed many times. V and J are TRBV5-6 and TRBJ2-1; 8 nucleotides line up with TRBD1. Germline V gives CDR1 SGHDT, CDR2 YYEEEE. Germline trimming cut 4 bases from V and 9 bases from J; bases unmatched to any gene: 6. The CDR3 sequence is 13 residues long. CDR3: CASSSGQGREQFF. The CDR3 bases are TGTGCCAGCAGCAGCGGACAGGGCCGTGAGCAGTTCTTC.

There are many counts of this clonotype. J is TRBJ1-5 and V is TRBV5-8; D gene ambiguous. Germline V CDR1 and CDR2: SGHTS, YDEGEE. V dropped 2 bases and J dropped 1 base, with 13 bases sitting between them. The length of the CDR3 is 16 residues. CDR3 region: CASSFYSGRSNQPQHF. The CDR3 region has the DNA TGTGCCAGCAGCTTTTATAGTGGCAGGAGCAATCAGCCCCAGCATTTT.

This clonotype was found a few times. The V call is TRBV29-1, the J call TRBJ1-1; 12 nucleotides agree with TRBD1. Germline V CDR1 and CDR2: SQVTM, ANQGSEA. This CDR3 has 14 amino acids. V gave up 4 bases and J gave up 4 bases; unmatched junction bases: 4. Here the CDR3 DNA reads TGCAGCGTTGTGGGACAGGGGGCCGGCACTGAAGCTTTCTTT. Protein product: CSVVGQGAGTEAFF.

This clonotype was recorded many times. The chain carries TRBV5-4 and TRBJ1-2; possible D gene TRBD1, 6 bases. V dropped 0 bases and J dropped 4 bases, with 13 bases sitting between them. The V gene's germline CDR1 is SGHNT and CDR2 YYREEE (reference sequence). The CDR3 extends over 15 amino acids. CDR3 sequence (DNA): TGTGCCAGCAGCTTGGTGAAGGGGGGGCCCTATGGCTACACCTTC. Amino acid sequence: CASSLVKGGPYGYTF.